This T cell receptor (beta chain) was retrieved from a study of blood T cell repertoires in COVID-19. Looking at the study overall: There were acute and convalescent COVID-19 samples, and they came from the United States, Italy and Spain. The cDNA or gDNA used as material had been derived from T cells, B-cell-depleted T cells, or PBMCs.

Source study methods: Counts of nucleated cells, estimated from reference gene primer amplification, were obtained. Method: immunoSEQ multiplex PCR; TCRdb's copy keeps in-frame clones and lacks some. The D gene and trimming were derived from the DNA, and the V and J assignments and clone size from that table. The sample lists roughly 250,000 clones; 87% were seen once. Germline CDR1 is MNHEY and CDR2 is SMNVEV (reference sequence). V was clipped by 5 bases and J by 1 base; unmatched bases: 21. The CDR3 runs to 20 residues. This receptor was taken from a woman aged 45-59 years with acute or convalescent COVID-19. The rearrangement uses TRBV27 and TRBJ1-1, with 8 nucleotides matching TRBD1. Sequenced input: peripheral blood. The CDR3 coding sequence is TGTGCCAGCAGTCCCGCTGCTCCGGACAGGGCTATAACCGCGAACACTGAAGCTTTCTTT. Residues: CASSPAAPDRAITANTEAFF.